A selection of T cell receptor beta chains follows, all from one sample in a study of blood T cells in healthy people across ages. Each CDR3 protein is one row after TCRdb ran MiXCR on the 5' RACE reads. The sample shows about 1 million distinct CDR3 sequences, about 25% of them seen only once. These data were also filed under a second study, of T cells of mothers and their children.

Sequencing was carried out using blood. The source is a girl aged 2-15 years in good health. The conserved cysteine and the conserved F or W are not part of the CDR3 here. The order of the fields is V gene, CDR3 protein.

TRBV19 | ASNPRGAYERY
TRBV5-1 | ASSLVTADGSGELF
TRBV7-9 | ASRSRGSGNEQF
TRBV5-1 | ASSLTTRGSNTEAF
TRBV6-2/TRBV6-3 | ASRLRGRDVYEQY
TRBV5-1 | ASSLAAQVYNEQF
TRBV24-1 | ATAPSGAQETQY
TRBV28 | ASSPGFSGNTIY
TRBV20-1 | SAREGPILTYEQY
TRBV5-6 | ASSLGLAGHTGELF
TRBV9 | ASSVDGSEELF
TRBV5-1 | ASSLGQGRVNEQF
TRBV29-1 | SVLTTRSRIKDYSYEQY
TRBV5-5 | ASISRSGDTEAF
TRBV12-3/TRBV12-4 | ASRLVPNNEQF
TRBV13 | ASSSKRYEQY
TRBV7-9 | ASSFDWIDTQY
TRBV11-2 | ASSLVGQGVFEQY
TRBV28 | ATSFSGRVGTQY
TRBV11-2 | ASSFGGRSYNSPLH